This TCR beta chain was identified during a study of blood T cell repertoires in COVID-19. Across the whole study: Spain, Italy and the United States supplied samples that represented acute and convalescent COVID-19.

Recruitment covered about 25 US areas and drew participants whose ages spanned about 18 to 89 years. Participant-given clinical history determined each cohort assignment. As handled by the study authors: Researchers report that nucleated cell counts were estimated from reference gene primer amplification. Using immunoSEQ multiplex PCR, the repertoire was profiled, and TCRdb retains in-frame clones only, with some absent. The DNA gave D and trimming, while V, J and clone size come from that table. Found here are roughly 170,000 clones, around 80% of them singletons; the top ten hold about 3.6%. The sequencing sample was made of PBMCs or T cells enriched from blood (not recorded which). The clonotype was recovered from a woman in her forties or fifties in a cohort exposed to, infected with or recovered from COVID-19 (not recorded which).

DNA for the CDR3: TGTGCCATCAGTGAAGTTCGACTAGCGGGGTCGAATGAGCAGTTCTTC. Residues: CAISEVRLAGSNEQFF. The chain uses TRBV10-3 and TRBJ2-1; 11 nucleotides agree with TRBD2. V lost 3 bases and J lost 7; bases outside the gene matches: 8. The V gene's germline CDR1 is ENHRY and CDR2 SYGVKD. CDR3 size: 16 residues.